Given below is one T cell receptor beta chain in context. Which antigen it targets is not known. No quality values exist for individual bases; no much larger clone is one base distant. The time point tag for this specimen amounts to: more than 5 months of natalizumab therapy. The treatment or condition label, read with the paper, signifies: on natalizumab therapy at sampling. Interferon beta had previously been received by all listed patients, and all PML patients were female. Blood samples for T1 were taken at 6 months of natalizumab therapy, and blood samples for T2 were taken at 12 months of natalizumab therapy. Ficoll-Hypaque density gradient centrifugation was used to isolate peripheral blood mononuclear cells. To prepare the library, the immunoSEQ multiplex PCR assay was applied. Each PCR was spiked with synthetic inline TR CDR3 controls spanning all V-J pairings to estimate template counts and remove amplification bias. Reads were processed so that amplification and sequencing bias were reduced, and quantification was performed against synthetic TR CDR3 analogs. The source study handled its data this way. Raw data were processed in ImmunoSEQ Analyzer, removing out-of-frame sequences and CDR3s with stop codons, and genes were named by IMGT nomenclature. Normalized Shannon entropy, defined as 1 minus Pielou's evenness, served as the summary measure of repertoire diversity. TRB sequences were considered identical only when V gene, J gene and CDR3 were shared. Public PML clonotypes were CDR3s shared by two or more PML-onset samples but absent earlier, in controls, and in public databases. Skylign with the observed count method was used to analyze CDR3 amino acid composition at each position. TCRdb re-hosts the immuneACCESS table, in-frame sequences only. Its copies lack some clones; in the studies checked, an unresolved V gene accounts for under half of them, and the cause for the rest is not known. V and J calls and clone size are those listed in that table; D and trimming were worked out from the DNA. This sample has about 30,000 clones in its table, and roughly nine tenths of those were observed once. Roughly 1.6% of the sample is in the top ten clones.

The sample originates from a study of multiple sclerosis patients with progressive multifocal leukoencephalopathy (dated by TCRdb to between 2017 and 2020). About the study as a whole: The study examined peripheral T and B cells of MS patients who developed PML (4 under natalizumab, 1 after alemtuzumab) and treated patients who did not. The study aimed to detect JC virus-specific or public T-cell expansions arising at the time of PML onset. Two natalizumab-treated patients who later developed PML were followed longitudinally from before therapy through 6 and 12 months to PML onset.

Paper-wide results and their limitations: TRB clones above 0.5% frequency appeared only in PML patients, but expanded clones at PML onset were already present before and during natalizumab therapy. When PML developed, neither common TRBV or TRBJ gene usage nor preferential TRBV-TRBJ pairings were detected. Because of the small, descriptive cohort, whether findings reflect JC virus infection or general immunocompromise remained unclear. Analysis was limited to peripheral blood, even though cerebrospinal fluid or brain lymphocytes might be more informative for natalizumab-associated PML. In most PML patients, lower normalized Shannon entropy suggested less diverse TRB repertoires, while the natalizumab-treated controls had values close to 1.

From cysteine to phenylalanine, the CDR3 is 15 amino acids long. Only the CDR3 portion is preserved as DNA: 45 bases, with reading frame beginning at the first base. CDR1 and CDR2 are drawn from the germline V gene (reference sequence): MNHEY, SMNVEV. The V end gives up 6 bases and the J end 10 bases, leaving 10 bases in the junction not matched to a gene. This receptor chain uses TRBV27 and TRBJ1-6; the central 9 bases match TRBD1. The TCR comes from a human donor with multiple sclerosis. The source was PBMCs, collected from a patient treated with natalizumab. CDR3 reads: CASRARQGVKSPLHF. The base sequence is TGTGCCAGCAGAGCTCGACAGGGGGTGAAGTCACCCCTCCACTTT.